The entry below gives a single T cell receptor (beta chain) sequence along with its context. This entry belongs to a study of shared clonotypes between healthy human individuals. Over several immunoSEQ plates, each subset's genomic DNA was distributed in even portions. Assay used: immunoSEQ multiplex PCR; TCRdb lists only in-frame clones, some missing. The profile shows around 450,000 clones, more than 75% of them singletons. This clonotype was sampled from a woman in her thirties or forties in good health. Some clones in this sample may be carry-over from other donors' samples. The sample comprised PBMCs.

CDR3 region: CASMGSYEQYF. The CDR3 DNA reads TGTGCCAGCATGGGGTCCTACGAGCAGTACTTC. The genes are TRBV6-5 and TRBJ2-7; no reliable D call. Trimming cost V 7 bases and J 1 base, with 5 bases left between them. This CDR3 is built from 11 residues. Per germline, CDR1 MNHEY and CDR2 SVGAGI.